This entry lists 29 T cell receptor beta chains sequenced from one sample in a study of T cells after yellow fever vaccination. TCRdb independently ran MiXCR on the 5' RACE reads; one entry per CDR3 protein. The sample has around 320,000 distinct CDR3 sequences; around 10% are singletons. Sequenced here: CD4+ T cells sorted from PBMCs, sampled 45 days after the yellow fever booster vaccination. Receptors originate from a man aged 18 to 35 who received the YFV17D yellow fever vaccine.

Ten or more counts support this clonotype. This chain uses TRBV20-1 with TRBJ2-2, with TRBD2 as a possible D gene (6 bases). CDR3 length: 16 amino acids. The V end lost 3 bases, the J end lost 3 bases, and 17 bases lay between the germline ends. Germline values: CDR1 DFQATT, CDR2 SNEGSKA (reference sequence). CDR3 DNA: TGCAGTGCTAGTCGTGCGGGACGCGAGGACACCGGGGAGCTGTTTTTT. Its protein is CSASRAGREDTGELFF.

In this sample, this clonotype turned up many times. V gene TRBV7-2 combines with J gene TRBJ2-1, with 13 nucleotides matching TRBD2. V shed 4 bases, J shed 2 bases, and the junction held 8 bases outside the gene matches. The V gene's germline CDR1 is SGHTA and CDR2 FQGNSA. The CDR3 runs 18 residues. The CDR3 reads CASSSLGTSGVTYNEQFF. DNA of the CDR3: TGTGCCAGCAGCTCCCTTGGGACTAGCGGGGTAACCTACAATGAGCAGTTCTTC.

This clonotype was counted between two and nine times. The CDR3 region is CASSLDVLDTEAFF. CDR3 coding DNA: TGCGCCAGCAGCTTGGACGTTTTAGACACTGAAGCTTTCTTT. The chain has TRBV5-1 and TRBJ1-1; D is ambiguous. Germline CDR1 SGHRS, CDR2 YFSETQ. This CDR3 has 14 residues. The V gene lost 0 bases and the J gene lost 3 bases, with 9 bases spanning the gap. The entire variable domain, with the rest obtained from reference TRBV5-1 and TRBJ1-1, is as follows: KAGVTQTPRYLIKTRGQQVTLSCSPISGHRSVSWYQQTPGQGLQFLFEYFSETQRNKGNFPGRFSGRQFSNSRSEMNVSTLELGDSALYLCASSLDVLDTEAFFGQGTRLTVV.

V is TRBV6-2 or TRBV6-3 and J is TRBJ1-3; D ambiguous. Looked up from germline, CDR1 is MNHEY and CDR2 is SVGEGT. V lost 5 bases, J lost 3 bases, and 14 bases lay in between. This CDR3 comprises 15 residues. CDR3 DNA sequence: TGTGCCAGCAGTGTTTTATACCGAGGTGGAAACACCATATATTTT. This sequence encodes CASSVLYRGGNTIYF.

This rearrangement joins TRBV20-1 to TRBJ1-3, with a weak D call TRBD1 (5 bases). This CDR3 has 12 residues. CDR1 and CDR2 (germline): DFQATT, SNEGSKA (reference sequence). V lost 4 bases, J lost 2 bases, and 6 bases lay in between. CDR3 DNA: TGCAGTGCTAAGGGGACTGGAAACACCATATATTTT. It specifies CSAKGTGNTIYF.

This clonotype came up a few times. The chain carries TRBV7-9 and TRBJ2-5, with a possible D match to TRBD1 (7 bases). Germline loops: CDR1 SEHNR, CDR2 FQNEAQ (reference sequence). V was shortened by 2 bases and J by 4 bases, with 14 bases between the two germline ends. The length of the CDR3 is 15 residues. This CDR3 reads CASSLTDRDSETQYF. For the CDR3, the DNA is TGTGCCAGCAGCTTAACTGACAGGGACTCAGAGACCCAGTACTTC.

The chain has TRBV11-1 and TRBJ1-1; D remains unclear. CDR3 length: 13 amino acids. The germline gives CDR1 SGHAT, CDR2 FQDESV (reference sequence). Trimming took off 4 bases at V and 6 bases at J, with 12 bases between the two ends. The chain's CDR3 is CASSYGPRPEAFF. The DNA of the CDR3 is TGTGCCAGCAGCTACGGACCGCGCCCTGAAGCTTTCTTT.

In this sample, this clonotype turned up many times. The rearrangement links TRBV6-5 to TRBJ2-2; no reliable D call. In germline, CDR1 is MNHEY, CDR2 SVGAGI. The V end lost 7 bases, the J end lost 0 bases, and 9 bases lay between the germline ends. The CDR3 extends over 14 amino acids. CDR3 nucleotides: TGTGCCAGCAAGGGTGGGACGAACACCGGGGAGCTGTTTTTT. Protein: CASKGGTNTGELFF.

The chain couples TRBV4-3 to TRBJ2-1; a weak D match, TRBD1 (6 bases). Germline V gene sequence: CDR1 LGHNA, CDR2 YSLEER. V lost 11 bases, J lost 8 bases, and 25 bases lay in between. The CDR3 runs to 15 residues. The CDR3 region has the DNA TGCGCCCAGCAACCTAAGGGGGAGCAGGGCGATGAGCAGTTCTTC. Translating it yields CAQQPKGEQGDEQFF.

This clonotype was detected a few times. This chain uses TRBV9 with TRBJ2-5; D is unclear. V lost 9 bases and J 5 bases, leaving 14 bases between the germline ends. Per germline, CDR1 SGDLS and CDR2 YYNGEE. This CDR3 contains 12 residues. The CDR3 region has the DNA TGTGCCATCCGGGTCACCGGGGAGACCCAGTACTTC. Translated: CAIRVTGETQYF.

DNA for the CDR3: TGTGCCAGCAGCTCCCGTTCGTTGGATACGCAGTATTTT. Protein product: CASSSRSLDTQYF. The chain is built from TRBV7-9 and TRBJ2-3; D is uncertain. The V end lost 4 bases, the J end lost 6 bases, and 11 bases lay between the germline ends. The CDR3 spans 13 residues. Germline-derived CDR1 and CDR2 are SEHNR and FQNEAQ (reference sequence).

The CDR3 sequence: CSASQSYGYTF. CDR3 sequence (DNA): TGCAGTGCTAGCCAGTCTTATGGCTACACCTTC. This sequence joins TRBV20-1 and TRBJ1-2; the D is unclear. Germline loops: CDR1 DFQATT, CDR2 SNEGSKA (reference sequence). V lost 3 bases to trimming and J lost 5 bases, with 7 bases between them. The CDR3 is 11 amino acids.

At least ten counts were recorded for this clonotype. The chain links TRBV7-2 to TRBJ1-1; 10 nucleotides agree with TRBD1. CDR1 and CDR2 from the germline V gene are SGHTA and FQGNSA. The CDR3 runs 15 residues. The ends lost 5 bases at V and 1 base at J; junction bases unmatched: 4. The CDR3 coding sequence is TGTGCCAGCAGCCCGTGGACAGGGGGGAACACTGAAGCTTTCTTT. Its protein is CASSPWTGGNTEAFF.

J is TRBJ1-6 and V is TRBV6-5, with D tentatively TRBD1 (6 bases). This CDR3 has 17 residues. Trimming cost V 7 bases and J 3 bases, with 19 bases left between them. The germline gives CDR1 MNHEY, CDR2 SVGAGI. CDR3 nucleotide sequence: TGTGCCAGCACTTTAACCGGGACACCAAGCTATAATTCACCCCTCCACTTT. This sequence encodes CASTLTGTPSYNSPLHF.

This clonotype showed up just a few times. This chain joins TRBV5-1 and TRBJ1-2, with D possibly being TRBD1 (6 bases). The CDR3 consists of 14 residues. The V end was cut by 5 bases, the J end by 8 bases, with 19 bases between. In germline, CDR1 is SGHRS, CDR2 YFSETQ. The CDR3: CASRMYETGNGYTF. CDR3 DNA: TGCGCCAGCAGGATGTATGAAACAGGGAACGGCTACACCTTC.

This clonotype was seen ten or more times. The chain joins TRBV18 to TRBJ1-3; D gene unclear. The CDR3 spans 15 residues. The V end was cut by 5 bases, the J end by 0 bases, with 11 bases between. Germline CDR1 reads KGHSH; CDR2 reads LQKENI. CDR3 amino acids: CASSMSGRSGNTIYF. For the CDR3, the DNA is TGTGCCAGCTCAATGTCGGGCCGCTCTGGAAACACCATATATTTT.

This clonotype appeared many times. The chain uses TRBV18 and TRBJ2-2, with 9 bases identical to TRBD2. With V trimmed by 0 bases and J by 4 bases, 3 bases remained unmatched. CDR3 length: 16 amino acids. CDR1 and CDR2 (germline): KGHSH, LQKENI. CDR3 nucleotide sequence: TGTGCCAGCTCACCACCGATAGCGGGGGTCACCGGGGAGCTGTTTTTT. It encodes CASSPPIAGVTGELFF.

This clonotype has a count of ten or more. CDR3: CASSYRQYNSPLHF. The CDR3 DNA reads as TGTGCCAGCAGTTACCGACAGTATAATTCACCCCTCCACTTT. V gene TRBV6-5 combines with J gene TRBJ1-6; TRBD1 is a possible D gene (5 bases). The CDR3 totals 14 residues. V was cut by 2 bases and J by 4 bases, with 6 bases left in between. Germline V gene sequence: CDR1 MNHEY, CDR2 SVGAGI.

At least ten counts were recorded for this clonotype. The rearrangement uses TRBV7-6 and TRBJ1-6, with D unclear. Germline V gene lookup returns CDR1 SGHVS and CDR2 FNYEAQ. CDR3 length equals 15 residues. Trimming removed 1 base at V and 9 bases at J, with 13 bases between. The chain's CDR3 is CASSLELGLGSPLHF. CDR3 coding DNA: TGTGCCAGCAGCTTAGAGTTGGGATTGGGTTCACCCCTCCACTTT.

This clonotype showed up just a few times. The CDR3 region has the DNA TGTGCCAGCAGCTTAGATTTTTATCAGGGGGGCCAGCCCCAGCATTTT. Its translation is CASSLDFYQGGQPQHF. The chain links TRBV7-8 to TRBJ1-5; 7 bases are shared with TRBD1. V gave up 1 base and J gave up 7 bases; unmatched junction bases: 10. There are 16 residues in the CDR3. CDR1 and CDR2 from the germline V gene are SGHVS and FQNEAQ.

This clonotype showed up just a few times. The chain carries TRBV18 and TRBJ1-2; 8 bases line up with TRBD1. The J segment lost 5 bases and the V segment lost 5 bases, leaving 7 bases of the junction unmatched. This CDR3 comprises 14 residues. CDR1 is KGHSH and CDR2 is LQKENI in the germline V gene. DNA of the CDR3: TGTGCCAGCTCATCGGACAGGGCGGGATATGGCTACACCTTC. It yields the protein CASSSDRAGYGYTF.

J is TRBJ2-7 and V is TRBV5-1; D not resolved. Germline loops: CDR1 SGHRS, CDR2 YFSETQ. V was trimmed by 5 bases and J by 0 bases, leaving 9 bases between them. The CDR3 is 13 amino acids. CDR3 residues: CASSRGPSYEQYV. CDR3 nucleotides: TGCGCCAGCAGTCGAGGTCCCTCCTACGAGCAGTACGTC.

The V call is TRBV4-3, the J call TRBJ2-3, with a tentative D call TRBD2 (5 bases). The length of the CDR3 is 18 residues. Germline V gene sequence: CDR1 LGHNA, CDR2 YSLEER. The germline V and J ends were trimmed by 7 bases and 0 bases, with 23 bases remaining between them. CDR3 amino acids: CASTLEVSDPQSTDTQYF. The CDR3 region has the DNA TGCGCCAGCACTCTGGAGGTCAGCGACCCTCAAAGCACAGATACGCAGTATTTT.

This clonotype has just a few counts. The J gene is TRBJ2-5, the V gene TRBV7-2; D possibly uses TRBD1 or TRBD2 (7 bases each). Looked up from germline, CDR1 is SGHTA and CDR2 is FQGNSA. Trimming took off 5 bases at V and 2 bases at J, with 15 bases between the two ends. This CDR3 contains 15 residues. The CDR3 DNA follows: TGTGCCAGCAGCCAGGGGGGTAGCGGGCAAGAGACCCAGTACTTC. It translates to CASSQGGSGQETQYF. Full variable domain (remainder filled in from reference TRBV7-2 and TRBJ2-5): GAGVSQSPSNKVTEKGKDVELRCDPISGHTALYWYRQSLGQGLEFLIYFQGNSAPDKSGLPSDRFSAERTGGSVSTLTIQRTQQEDSAVYLCASSQGGSGQETQYFGPGTRLLVL.

The chain links TRBV6-5 to TRBJ1-6; D is undetermined. CDR1 and CDR2 (germline): MNHEY, SVGAGI. This CDR3 has 13 residues. V dropped 0 bases and J dropped 14 bases, with 11 bases sitting between them. This chain's CDR3 is CASSYSEKATLHF. CDR3 DNA: TGTGCCAGCAGTTACTCGGAAAAGGCCACCCTCCACTTT.

A single count supports this clonotype. The chain carries TRBV7-2 and TRBJ2-7; D is unclear. The J call could be wrong; TRBJ2-1 is a better fit for the DNA end. Germline assignment: CDR1 SGHTA and CDR2 FQGNSA. The CDR3 covers 12 residues. CDR3 region: CASCSGFDEQFF. In nucleotides, the CDR3 is TGTGCCAGCTGCTCCGGGTTTGACGAGCAGTTCTTC.

The rearrangement uses TRBV5-4 and TRBJ2-6, with D possibly called TRBD1 or TRBD2 (5 bases each). Per germline, CDR1 SGHNT and CDR2 YYREEE (reference sequence). The germline V and J ends were trimmed by 3 bases and 4 bases, with 17 bases remaining between them. The CDR3 consists of 17 residues. This CDR3 reads CASSSTERGWGANVLTF. The CDR3 DNA reads TGTGCCAGCAGCTCCACGGAGAGGGGTTGGGGGGCCAACGTCCTGACTTTC.

The chain links TRBV2 to TRBJ2-2; D possibly corresponds to TRBD1 (6 bases). The CDR3 runs to 14 residues. The V gene's germline CDR1 is SNHLY and CDR2 FYNNEI. Between the trimmed V and J ends, which lost 1 base and 4 bases, there was a span of 7 bases. The CDR3 here is CASSEGTVTGELFF. Written as DNA, the CDR3 is TGTGCCAGCAGTGAAGGGACAGTCACCGGGGAGCTGTTTTTT.

This clonotype was seen at least ten times. The V and J genes are TRBV5-1 and TRBJ1-4; no definite D call. V was shortened by 2 bases and J by 0 bases, with 5 bases between the two germline ends. Germline values: CDR1 SGHRS, CDR2 YFSETQ. The CDR3 is made up of 14 amino acids. CDR3 in amino acids: CASSFGATNEKLFF. The CDR3 region has the DNA TGCGCCAGCAGCTTTGGGGCAACTAATGAAAAACTGTTTTTT.